Here is one T cell receptor beta chain with its context. This record belongs to a study of shared clonotypes between healthy human individuals. Study overall: The composition of the donors was a couple of women and a few men aged 18 to 49.

Clones were read by immunoSEQ multiplex PCR, and TCRdb kept only the in-frame ones, dropping some. The sample gives roughly 810,000 clones, 95% to 97% of which show up once; less than 0.3% is in the top ten. There are 15 residues in the CDR3. Trimming removed 6 bases from V and 3 bases from J; junction bases left unmatched: 10. CDR1 is MNHEY, CDR2 SVGAGI, per germline. Naive CD8 cells were CD45RO-negative, positively selected for CCR7, excluding terminally differentiated effector memory CD45RA+ cells. Participating donors were healthy, HIV-negative adults free of recent acute infections or vaccinations. Every donor, a Caucasian adult, lived in Nashville, Tennessee.

The sequence was collected from a man aged 30-40 years in good health. What was sequenced was naive CD8+ T cells sorted from blood. J is TRBJ2-7 and V is TRBV6-5; 8 bases map to TRBD1. Here the CDR3 reads CASSMTGDSYYEQYF. CDR3 DNA: TGTGCCAGCAGCATGACAGGGGACTCTTACTACGAGCAGTACTTC.